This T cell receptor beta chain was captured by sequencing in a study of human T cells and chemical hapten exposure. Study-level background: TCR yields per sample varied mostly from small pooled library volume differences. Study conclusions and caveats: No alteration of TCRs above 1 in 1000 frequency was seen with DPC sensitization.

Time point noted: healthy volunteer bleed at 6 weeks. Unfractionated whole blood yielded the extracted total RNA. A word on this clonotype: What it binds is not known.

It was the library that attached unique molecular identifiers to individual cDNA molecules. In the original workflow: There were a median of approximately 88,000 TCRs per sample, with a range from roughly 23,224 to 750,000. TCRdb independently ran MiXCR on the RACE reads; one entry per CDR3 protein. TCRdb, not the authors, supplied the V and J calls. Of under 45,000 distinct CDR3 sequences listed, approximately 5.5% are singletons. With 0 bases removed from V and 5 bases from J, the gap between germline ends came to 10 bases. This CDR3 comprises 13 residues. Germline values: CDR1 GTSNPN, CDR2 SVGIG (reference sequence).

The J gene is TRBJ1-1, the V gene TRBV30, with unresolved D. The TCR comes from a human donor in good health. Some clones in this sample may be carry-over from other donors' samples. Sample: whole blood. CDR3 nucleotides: TGTGCCTGGAGTGTGGGTCTCTCGACTGAAGCTTTCTTT. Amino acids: CAWSVGLSTEAFF.